Here is one T cell receptor (beta chain) with its context. The antigen remains undetermined. This sample is part of a study of T cell responses to AZD1222 COVID-19 vaccine. General observations from the study: Females outnumbered males among donors, who were mostly white British; clonal diversity was possibly underestimated.

Per germline, CDR1 WNHNN and CDR2 SYGVQD (reference sequence). With 2 bases removed from V and 0 bases from J, the gap between germline ends came to 11 bases. CDR3 length: 16 residues. The repertoire was sequenced with immunoSEQ multiplex PCR; TCRdb's copy has only in-frame clones and lacks some. The sample gives more than 110,000 clones, over 85% of which show up once; 5% to 6.5% is in the top ten. The sequence was collected from an adult in good health. The input for sequencing was peripheral blood, taken on day 0 of AZD1222 vaccination. J is TRBJ2-1 and V is TRBV10-1; no reliable D call. This CDR3 is CASSETLPSSYNEQFF. CDR3 sequence (DNA): TGCGCCAGCAGTGAGACCTTGCCGAGCTCCTACAATGAGCAGTTCTTC.